This TCR beta chain was found in a study of T cells in Graves' hyperthyroidism and ophthalmopathy. Study-level information: Peripheral blood samples were taken at initial diagnosis, prior to any treatment.

Amplified regions were TCR beta CDR3 sequences from RNA transcripts. The HTBI set primed first-round TCR CDR3 RT-PCR. TCRdb used MiXCR to reprocess the multiplex PCR reads, holding one entry per CDR3 protein. The sample lists more than 300,000 distinct CDR3 sequences, around 14% occurring once. Trimming left V 7 bases short and J 5 bases short, with 15 bases between. The CDR3 sequence is 13 residues long. From germline, CDR1 is MDHEN and CDR2 SYDVKM. In this sample, this clonotype turned up many times. V is TRBV28 and J is TRBJ2-7; tentative D call: TRBD2 (5 bases). Sequences were obtained from blood. The clonotype comes from a woman in her 30s with Graves' hyperthyroidism. Here the CDR3 reads CASISRAGDEQYF. In DNA, the CDR3 is TGTGCCAGCATTTCGAGGGCCGGCGACGAGCAGTACTTC.